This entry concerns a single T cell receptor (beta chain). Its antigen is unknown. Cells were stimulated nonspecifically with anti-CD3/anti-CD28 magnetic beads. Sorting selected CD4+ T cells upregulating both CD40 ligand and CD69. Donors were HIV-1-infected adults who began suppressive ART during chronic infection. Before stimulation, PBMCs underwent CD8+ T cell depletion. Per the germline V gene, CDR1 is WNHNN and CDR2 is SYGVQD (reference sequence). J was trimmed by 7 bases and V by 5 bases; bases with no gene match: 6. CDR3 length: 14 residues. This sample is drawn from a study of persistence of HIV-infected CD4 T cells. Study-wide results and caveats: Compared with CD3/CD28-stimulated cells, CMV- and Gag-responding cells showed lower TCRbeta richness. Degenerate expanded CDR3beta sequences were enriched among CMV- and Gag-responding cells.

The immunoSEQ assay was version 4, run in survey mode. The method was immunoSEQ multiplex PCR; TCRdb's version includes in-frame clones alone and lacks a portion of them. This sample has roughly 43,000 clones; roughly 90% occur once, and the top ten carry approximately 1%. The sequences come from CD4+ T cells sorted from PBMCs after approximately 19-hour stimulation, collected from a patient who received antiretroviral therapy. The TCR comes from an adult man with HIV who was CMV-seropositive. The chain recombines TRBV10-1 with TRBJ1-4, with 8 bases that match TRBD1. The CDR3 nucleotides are TGCGCCAGCAGTCGAGACAGGGGTACTGAAAAACTGTTTTTT. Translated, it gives CASSRDRGTEKLFF.